This is a list of T cell receptor beta chains from one sample in a study of T cell repertoires in ileal Crohn's disease. Repertoires were generated with immunoSEQ multiplex PCR, while TCRdb's copy carries only in-frame clones and drops some. The table lists about 15,000 clones, around 65% of them singletons. What was sequenced was ileal tissue. These receptors all stem from an adult with Crohn's disease. The CDR3 runs from the conserved cysteine through the conserved F or W. The order of the fields is clone size, V gene, CDR3 protein. A row's size may be missing; if present it is once, few, many or a size class.

once,TRBV6-5,CASSYFTGAETQYF
-,TRBV5-5,CASSWTENTEAFF
-,TRBV7-6,CASSVPGLGAFF
-,TRBV5-6,CASSLGTGGNGYTF
-,TRBV7-8,CASSLEDSQGCEQYF
-,TRBV27,CASSLYPYQPQHF
-,TRBV6-5,CASSYTGTGSYGYTF
-,TRBV5-1,CASRKTSDAYEQYF
-,TRBV10-2,CASSGRSYGYTF
-,TRBV5-1,CASSWTGTGLYNEQFF
-,TRBV6-1,CASTGTGGGNTEAFF
-,TRBV5-4,CASSSLAGGGDTQYF
-,TRBV4-2,CASSQDRGAENIQYF
few,TRBV18,CASSADRAGDTQYF
few,TRBV18,CASSLYKREGLSDTQYF
-,TRBV15,CATTRAGSISGANVLTF
-,TRBV2,CASSEAPKPTTDTQYF
-,TRBV5-1,CASSPEGQGQLQPQHF
-,TRBV5-6,CASSLRQSNQPQHF
-,TRBV5-1,CASSRSGGTYNEQFF